These T cell receptor beta chains were read from a single sample in a study of cytomegalovirus exposure and HLA in healthy donors. Only in-frame clones appear in the TCRdb table, and some are missing; sequencing was by immunoSEQ multiplex PCR. The repertoire holds some 200,000 clones, with roughly nine tenths as singletons. The sample taken for sequencing was PBMCs. Every receptor here comes from a girl under two years old in good health and CMV-seronegative. Each CDR3 is given without its conserved first and last residue. D genes are given only for firm matches. Rows give clone size only sometimes, using once, few, many, or a class for an expanded clone.

J: TRBJ2-7
V: TRBV5-1
D: TRBD1
length: 13
size: .
CDR3: ASSSTGTGGYEQY

J: TRBJ2-2
V: TRBV30
D: TRBD1
length: 14
size: .
CDR3: AWSPPGQGATGELF

J: TRBJ2-4
V: TRBV6-1
D: TRBD2
length: 14
size: once
CDR3: ASSETGLAGENIQY

J: TRBJ2-7
V: TRBV18
D: .
length: 12
size: .
CDR3: ASSPDRPGYEQY

J: TRBJ2-2
V: TRBV18
D: .
length: 12
size: once
CDR3: ASSPVSSTGELF

J: TRBJ2-1
V: TRBV11-3
D: TRBD2
length: 13
size: .
CDR3: ASSLGTSGHNEQF

J: TRBJ2-5
V: TRBV5-1
D: .
length: 12
size: few
CDR3: ASSLIKGMETQY

J: TRBJ2-3
V: TRBV7-2
D: .
length: 14
size: .
CDR3: ASSFGGSGSTDTQY

J: TRBJ2-7
V: TRBV5-1
D: .
length: 12
size: .
CDR3: ASSLVGGIYEQY

J: TRBJ2-1
V: TRBV7-3
D: .
length: 16
size: .
CDR3: ASSPQGRTRTGYNEQF

J: TRBJ2-7
V: TRBV5-1
D: .
length: 14
size: .
CDR3: ASRRGSLVGSYEQY

J: TRBJ1-2
V: TRBV19
D: TRBD1
length: 13
size: .
CDR3: ASSSRTGGDYGYT

J: TRBJ2-7
V: TRBV7-9
D: TRBD1
length: 12
size: .
CDR3: ASSLTGGAYEQY

J: TRBJ2-7
V: TRBV4-1
D: TRBD1
length: 12
size: .
CDR3: ASSQKGAQYEQY

J: TRBJ1-2
V: TRBV12-5
D: .
length: 10
size: .
CDR3: ASGVTGFGYT

J: TRBJ2-1
V: TRBV7-3
D: TRBD2
length: 13
size: .
CDR3: ASSTYGLAANEQF

J: TRBJ2-5
V: TRBV13
D: TRBD2
length: 15
size: .
CDR3: ASSPGLAGGPEETQY

J: .
V: TRBV6-1
D: TRBD1
length: 12
size: once
CDR3: ASRSRDSPYEQY

J: TRBJ1-1
V: TRBV21-1
D: .
length: 12
size: .
CDR3: ASSSKRMNTEAF

J: TRBJ2-1
V: TRBV6-5
D: TRBD1
length: 13
size: once
CDR3: ASRLTGQVGNEQF

J: TRBJ1-4
V: TRBV7-9
D: TRBD1
length: 11
size: once
CDR3: SSRSGTVEKLF

J: TRBJ2-3
V: TRBV11-2
D: .
length: 12
size: .
CDR3: ASSLWAGTDTQY

J: TRBJ2-7
V: TRBV13
D: .
length: 11
size: .
CDR3: ASSLTRGYEQY

J: .
V: TRBV5-4
D: TRBD1
length: 13
size: .
CDR3: ASRSFRDRPYEQY

J: TRBJ2-7
V: TRBV5-4
D: .
length: 12
size: .
CDR3: ASSRTGTSYEQY

J: TRBJ2-1
V: TRBV9
D: TRBD1
length: 13
size: .
CDR3: ASSAGQGLSYEQF

J: TRBJ2-7
V: TRBV5-4
D: .
length: 11
size: .
CDR3: ASSPAWDSEQY

J: TRBJ2-5
V: TRBV5-1
D: TRBD1
length: 14
size: .
CDR3: ASSRGQGRIQETQY

J: TRBJ1-2
V: TRBV5-6
D: .
length: 10
size: once
CDR3: ASSRANYGYT

J: TRBJ2-7
V: TRBV6-4
D: .
length: 13
size: .
CDR3: ASTFLARRFYEQY

J: TRBJ1-1
V: TRBV7-9
D: .
length: 14
size: .
CDR3: ASSLAWRGQDTEAF

J: TRBJ2-3
V: TRBV7-2
D: .
length: 12
size: .
CDR3: ASSLAGAADTQY

J: TRBJ2-5
V: TRBV7-3
D: .
length: 11
size: .
CDR3: ASSRSQGETQY

J: TRBJ1-1
V: TRBV6-1
D: .
length: 12
size: .
CDR3: ASSEGTRGTEAF

J: TRBJ2-7
V: TRBV7-9
D: .
length: 13
size: .
CDR3: ASSLGRGSSYEQY

J: TRBJ1-2
V: TRBV9
D: TRBD1
length: 11
size: .
CDR3: ASSPTGDYGYT

J: TRBJ1-1
V: TRBV2
D: .
length: 12
size: few
CDR3: ASSVHVGDTEAF

J: TRBJ1-1
V: TRBV25-1
D: TRBD1
length: 12
size: once
CDR3: ASSVGTGNTEAF

J: TRBJ2-3
V: TRBV1
D: .
length: 13
size: once
CDR3: TSSRARGAPDTQY

J: TRBJ2-5
V: TRBV5-1
D: TRBD1
length: 9
size: .
CDR3: ASSRDREQY

J: TRBJ2-5
V: TRBV10-2
D: TRBD1
length: 13
size: .
CDR3: ASSEGTGVRETQY

J: TRBJ1-6
V: TRBV2
D: TRBD1
length: 13
size: once
CDR3: ASGKGATYNSPLH